Given below is one TCR beta chain in context. In this sample, this clone turned up a few times. Its antigen is unknown. Per-base qualities were not stored, and no clone one base away is much larger. The collaborating institutions used their own protocols to collect whole blood in K2EDTA tubes. For TCRbeta analysis, collaborator samples were shipped as frozen whole blood, as isolated PBMCs, or as DNA extracted from either sample type. The data originate from a study of blood T cell repertoires in COVID-19 (dated by TCRdb to about 2020). The study in broad terms: The collaborator samples originated in the United States, Italy and Spain and spanned the acute and convalescent phases of COVID-19. The prospective study material was composed of cDNA or gDNA derived from T cells, B-cell-depleted T cells, or PBMCs. The dataset comprised deeply sampled blood TCRbeta repertoires from subjects exposed to, actively infected with, or recovered from COVID-19. A freely available public database, intended as a resource for researchers studying the immune response to SARS-CoV-2, is where the repertoires were released. The samples were drawn from two sources: the first 160 participants of the ongoing ImmuneRACE study, and fewer than 1,500 subjects contributed by 6 global collaborators. Sample metadata almost always included a de-identified subject ID, COVID-19 status, age in years and sex. Where available, HLA class I and class II types were taken from metadata supplied by the sample provider and were not determined by assay-based typing.

Including cysteine and phenylalanine, the CDR3 has 14 amino acids. Just CDR3 DNA is preserved here, 42 bases in frame from base 1. V loses 6 bases at its end and J loses 9 bases; junction bases beyond the gene matches: 8. CDR1 and CDR2 (LNHDA, SQIVND) derive from the germline V gene (reference sequence). What the study reported, not specific to this receptor: How much clinical and demographic metadata was included differed by source and by participant, and the metadata was provided uncurated.

TCRbeta CDR3 regions were amplified from genomic DNA using the immunoSEQ Assay, a bias-controlled multiplex PCR. For the original study's pipeline: Nucleated cell counts per sample were estimated from amplification of reference gene primers within the assay. Sequence reads were collapsed and filtered to measure the absolute abundance of every unique TCRbeta CDR3 rearrangement. For each sample, productive Simpson clonality was calculated as the square root of Simpson's diversity index over productive rearrangements. In its TCRdb copy, this immuneACCESS table keeps in-frame sequences only and misses some clones. Where compared with another copy, unresolved V genes explain less than half of these, and the others have no known cause. The V and J calls and clone size come from that table; D and trimming were worked out from the DNA. Recorded for this sample are about 290,000 clones; 80% to 90% of them occurred a single time. Around 2.9% of the sample belongs to the ten largest clones.

Recombination linked TRBV19 to TRBJ1-6; 7 nucleotides in the junction match TRBD1. Sequencing was performed on peripheral blood. This sequence was found in a woman in her twenties or thirties with active or convalescent COVID-19. The DNA reads as follows: TGTGCCAGTAGCCCGACAGGGTCAACTTCACCCCTCCACTTT. It codes for CASSPTGSTSPLHF. Joined to the reference TRBV19 and TRBJ1-6 proteins, this CDR3 gives the full variable domain: DGGITQSPKYLFRKEGQNVTLSCEQNLNHDAMYWYRQDPGQGLRLIYYSQIVNDFQKGDIAEGYSVSREKKESFPLTVTSAQKNPTAFYLCASSPTGSTSPLHFGNGTRLTVT.